Listed below are T cell receptor beta chains from one sample, sequenced in a study of T-cell memory formation after mild COVID-19. TCRdb ran MiXCR on the 5' RACE reads and lists one entry per CDR3 protein. The sample has approximately 400,000 distinct CDR3 sequences, 24% seen once. Sample: PBMCs or a T cell subset sorted from them (not recorded which). These receptors all stem from an adult woman who had mild COVID-19 (a few samples of this study predate the infection). Cell type and time point are not known. The CDR3 runs from the conserved cysteine through the conserved F or W. Fields, in order: D gene, V gene, clone size, J gene, CDR3 protein, CDR3 DNA. D genes are given only for firm matches. The size field is filled for only some rows; it gives once, few, many or a size class.

NA,TRBV30,NA,TRBJ2-7,CAWSVFTAYEQYF,TGTGCCTGGAGTGTATTTACAGCCTACGAGCAGTACTTC
TRBD1,TRBV10-3,few,TRBJ2-7,CAISGYGQGGGEQYF,TGTGCCATCAGTGGGTACGGACAGGGGGGAGGCGAGCAGTACTTC
TRBD1,TRBV11-2,few,TRBJ2-7,CASSFGTGLYEQYF,TGTGCCAGCAGCTTCGGGACAGGACTCTACGAGCAGTACTTC
NA,TRBV6-5,NA,TRBJ2-1,CASSYSNGGYNEQFF,TGTGCCAGCAGTTACTCGAATGGCGGTTACAATGAGCAGTTCTTC
NA,TRBV30,few,TRBJ2-2,CARSSVANTGELFF,TGTGCCAGATCTAGCGTCGCGAACACCGGGGAGCTGTTTTTT
NA,TRBV7-2,NA,TRBJ2-5,CASSLGGFWSDGYQETQYF,TGTGCCAGCAGCTTAGGCGGGTTTTGGTCGGATGGGTACCAAGAGACCCAGTACTTC
NA,TRBV12-3/TRBV12-4,few,TRBJ1-3,CASSFLQLSGNTIYF,TGTGCCAGCAGTTTCTTACAGCTCTCTGGAAACACCATATATTTT
NA,TRBV20-1,few,TRBJ2-3,CSASITFRLNTDTQYF,TGCAGTGCTAGTATTACGTTCCGGCTTAACACAGATACGCAGTATTTT
NA,TRBV4-1,few,TRBJ2-5,CASSQVRHPQETQYF,TGCGCCAGCAGCCAAGTCCGACACCCCCAAGAGACCCAGTACTTC
TRBD1,TRBV6-2/TRBV6-3,few,TRBJ2-7,CASSYFWTGNEQYF,TGTGCCAGCAGTTACTTCTGGACAGGGAACGAGCAGTACTTC
NA,TRBV24-1,NA,TRBJ1-2,CATSDPNRDGYTF,TGTGCCACCAGTGATCCAAACCGGGACGGCTACACCTTC
NA,TRBV20-1,few,TRBJ2-3,CSALEVSPSDTQYF,TGCAGTGCTCTTGAAGTATCCCCCTCAGATACGCAGTATTTT
NA,TRBV12-3/TRBV12-4,NA,TRBJ1-1,CASSLAGALNTEAFF,TGTGCCAGCAGTCTAGCAGGGGCCCTGAACACTGAAGCTTTCTTT
NA,TRBV7-9,NA,TRBJ1-5,CASSLGTFNQPQHF,TGTGCCAGCAGCCTCGGGACTTTTAATCAGCCCCAGCATTTT
NA,TRBV5-1,few,TRBJ2-7,CASSLVGQPYEQYF,TGCGCCAGCAGCTTGGTCGGGCAGCCGTACGAGCAGTACTTC
NA,TRBV28,few,TRBJ2-7,CASSPIEVEQYF,TGTGCCAGCAGTCCGATCGAGGTCGAGCAGTACTTC
NA,TRBV24-1,few,TRBJ1-1,CATSFKGDTEAFF,TGTGCCACCAGTTTCAAGGGAGACACTGAAGCTTTCTTT
NA,TRBV12-3/TRBV12-4,few,TRBJ2-3,CASSQAPSTDTQYF,TGTGCCAGCAGTCAAGCTCCTAGCACAGATACGCAGTATTTT
NA,TRBV29-1,few,TRBJ2-1,CSVDTGTNSNEQFF,TGCAGCGTGGACACCGGGACAAATTCCAATGAGCAGTTCTTC
TRBD2,TRBV10-3,few,TRBJ2-7,CAISTGTSGPREQYF,TGTGCCATCAGTACCGGGACTAGCGGGCCTCGGGAGCAGTACTTC
NA,TRBV12-3/TRBV12-4,few,TRBJ1-1,CASSWQGTEAFF,TGTGCCAGCAGCTGGCAGGGGACTGAAGCTTTCTTT
NA,TRBV5-5,few,TRBJ2-7,CASSLGGTAMTYEQYF,TGTGCCAGCAGCTTGGGCGGGACAGCAATGACCTACGAGCAGTACTTC
TRBD2,TRBV20-1,many,TRBJ2-3,CSALLVGGFTDTQYF,TGCAGTGCTCTCCTAGTGGGAGGGTTCACAGATACGCAGTATTTT
NA,TRBV4-3,few,TRBJ1-1,CASRGESEAFF,TGCGCCAGCAGGGGAGAAAGTGAAGCTTTCTTT
NA,TRBV7-9,NA,TRBJ2-5,CASSSRPRQTQYF,TGTGCCAGCAGCTCGAGGCCCCGGCAGACCCAGTACTTC
NA,TRBV7-9,NA,TRBJ2-6,CASSSTGSSSGANVLTF,TGTGCCAGCAGCTCCACAGGGTCCAGCTCTGGGGCCAACGTCCTGACTTTC
TRBD2,TRBV6-2/TRBV6-3,NA,TRBJ2-1,CASSYSVAGSSYNEQFF,TGTGCCAGCAGTTACTCGGTAGCGGGGAGCTCCTACAATGAGCAGTTCTTC
TRBD1,TRBV9,NA,TRBJ1-1,CASSALGQGGTEAFF,TGTGCCAGCAGCGCTCTAGGACAGGGAGGGACTGAAGCTTTCTTT
NA,TRBV29-1,few,TRBJ2-3,CSALAPSTDTQYF,TGCAGCGCCCTGGCGCCCAGTACAGATACGCAGTATTTT
TRBD1,TRBV29-1,many,TRBJ2-2,CSVGIRQGTGELFF,TGCAGCGTTGGTATTCGACAGGGGACCGGGGAGCTGTTTTTT
NA,TRBV20-1,NA,TRBJ2-4,CSSFSEAKNIQYF,TGCAGTTCCTTTAGCGAAGCCAAAAACATTCAGTACTTC
NA,TRBV7-6,NA,TRBJ2-3,CASSLGGRGATDTQYF,TGTGCCAGCAGCTTAGGGGGTCGGGGGGCCACAGATACGCAGTATTTT
NA,TRBV6-5,few,TRBJ2-7,CASSYSLIDTYEQYF,TGTGCCAGCAGTTACTCGTTGATAGATACCTACGAGCAGTACTTC
TRBD2,TRBV24-1,NA,TRBJ2-1,CATSSAGRANNEQFF,TGTGCCACTTCGTCGGCCGGGAGGGCCAACAATGAGCAGTTCTTC
TRBD2,TRBV5-1,NA,TRBJ2-3,CASRETSGGKQYF,TGCGCCAGCCGGGAGACTAGCGGGGGGAAGCAGTATTTT
NA,TRBV5-1,many,TRBJ2-5,CASSERTDQETQYF,TGCGCCAGCAGCGAGAGGACAGACCAAGAGACCCAGTACTTC